This T cell receptor (beta chain) was retrieved from a study of CD8 T cells in ankylosing spondylitis. General study points: There was a TCR beta motif, made of several highly homologous variants, that appeared characteristic of ankylosing spondylitis blood. CD8+ cells made up the disease-linked clones, which were relatively rare in peripheral blood. Past studies reported some motif variants in reactive arthritis synovial fluid and blood.

The CDR3 has 19 residues. Library preparation for TCR beta used quantitative 5'-RACE with molecular barcodes. Using its own MiXCR run on the 5' RACE reads, TCRdb lists one record per CDR3 protein. Altogether 150,000 to 200,000 distinct CDR3 sequences are present, around 20% being singletons, with the ten largest covering about 8.2%. In regard to this clonotype: Its antigen is not known.

The rearrangement links TRBV21-1 to TRBJ2-1; TRBD2, the table's D call, was not compared with the DNA. TRBV21-1 represents a pseudogene. The sequenced material came from blood, either unsorted or a sorted T cell fraction (not recorded which). This clonotype was obtained from a male donor with ankylosing spondylitis or in good health (not recorded which). For the CDR3, the DNA is TGTGCCAGCAGCAACGACGGGATGACTAGCGGGAAATTCTACAATGAGCAGTTCTTC. This translates into CASSNDGMTSGKFYNEQFF.